This paragraph reports one T cell receptor (beta chain). The data derive from a study of T cell responses to AZD1222 COVID-19 vaccine. Germline V gene data show CDR1 as MNHEY and CDR2 as SVGAGI. V lost 5 bases and J 7 bases, leaving 16 bases between the germline ends. CDR3 length: 14 residues. The assay was immunoSEQ multiplex PCR, and TCRdb's table has in-frame clones only and misses some. Of some 140,000 clones in the sample, 85% to 90% are singletons; the top ten hold about 6%. The receptor comes from an adult in good health. This sequence joins TRBV6-5 and TRBJ2-3; either TRBD1 or TRBD2 may fit D (5 bases each). This sample comprised peripheral blood, obtained on day 0 of AZD1222 vaccination. The CDR3 reads CASSPSTGRHTQYF. The CDR3 DNA is TGTGCCAGCAGTCCAAGTACGGGGCGCCATACGCAGTATTTT.